This passage covers 4 T cell receptor beta chains from one sample sequenced in a study of cytotoxic CD8 clonotypes in ibrutinib-treated CLL (dated by TCRdb to about 2021). The library was produced with the immunoSEQ multiplex PCR assay. This is the immuneACCESS table as TCRdb keeps it, with only in-frame sequences that have V and J called. A part of the clones is gone; compared with another copy, unresolved V genes explain less than half, and the rest is unexplained. The sample contains approximately 24,000 clones, approximately 72% of them found a single time. The ten top clones hold 9% of the sample. The material sequenced was PBMCs, taken before ibrutinib treatment. These receptors all stem from a human donor with chronic lymphocytic leukemia.

This chain uses TRBV6-6 with TRBJ1-2; tentative D call: TRBD1 (5 bases). Germline CDR1 and CDR2: MNHNY and SVGAGI (reference sequence). This CDR3 contains 15 residues. The V end lost 2 bases, the J end lost 8 bases, and 18 bases lay between the germline ends. The DNA for the CDR3 is TGTGCCAGCAGTTACGTAGAAGACAGATCTCGGGGCTACACCTTC. Encoded protein: CASSYVEDRSRGYTF.

The rearrangement uses TRBV7-8 and TRBJ2-7; no firm D call. There are 15 residues in the CDR3. The V and J ends lost 5 bases and 6 bases respectively, with 20 bases between them. Germline V gene sequence: CDR1 SGHVS, CDR2 FQNEAQ. The CDR3 here is CASSPLDGRVAEQYF. The CDR3 coding sequence is TGTGCCAGCAGCCCCCTCGATGGTAGGGTTGCCGAGCAGTACTTC.

The chain recombines TRBV5-5 with TRBJ2-7; 9 bases agree with TRBD2. The CDR3 totals 13 residues. J gave up 6 bases and V 4 bases, and 5 bases lay outside the gene matches. Germline lookup yields CDR1 SGHKS and CDR2 YYEKEE (reference sequence). CDR3 sequence: CASSVSGSTEQYF. The CDR3 DNA is TGTGCCAGCAGCGTTAGCGGGAGTACCGAGCAGTACTTC.

The rearrangement joins TRBV7-9 to TRBJ2-1, with 13 bases aligning to TRBD2. The J segment lost 2 bases and the V segment lost 4 bases, leaving 5 bases of the junction unmatched. Germline V gene data show CDR1 as SEHNR and CDR2 as FQNEAQ (reference sequence). This CDR3 region has 17 residues. The DNA for the CDR3 is TGTGCCAGCAGCTCTATAGGACTAGCGGGAGCCTACAATGAGCAGTTCTTC. Translating gives CASSSIGLAGAYNEQFF.